This T cell receptor (beta chain) was sequenced during a study of early T cells in non-severe SARS-CoV-2 infection. For the study at large: Investigators sequenced bulk RNA drawn from unsorted whole blood, and chains remained unpaired.

cDNA molecules, individually, were tagged with unique molecular identifiers. TCRdb passed the 5' RACE reads through MiXCR, listing each CDR3 protein once. Seen here are tens of thousands of distinct CDR3 sequences, over 9.5% observed once, and the top ten hold 4.8%. CDR1 is SNHLY, CDR2 FYNNEI, per germline. V lost 5 bases, J lost 3 bases, and 8 bases stayed unmatched. The CDR3 length is 16 residues. Many counts were recorded for this clonotype. The receptor was derived from an adult who was a healthcare worker with PCR-confirmed SARS-CoV-2 infection or an uninfected control (not recorded which). This chain joins TRBV2 and TRBJ2-3, with 10 nucleotides matching TRBD2. Sequencing input: whole blood. CDR3 nucleotide sequence: TGTGCCAGCAGTCCGTGGACTAGCGGAGAAACAGATACGCAGTATTTT. The encoded protein is CASSPWTSGETDTQYF.